The next 18 T cell receptor beta chains were all read from a single sample in a study of a mutant IDH1 vaccine in newly diagnosed glioma. Their antigen targets remain unknown. Time point meaning: week 47, end of study. Vaccination used 300 ug of mutant IDH1 20-mer peptide per dose, with topical imiquimod. Assay used: immunoSEQ multiplex PCR; TCRdb lists only in-frame clones, some missing. The sample has some 60,000 clones; under 85% are singletons. This sample comprised PBMCs, obtained from a glioma patient whose treatment included an IDH1 peptide vaccine. The receptors stem from a woman aged 45 to 65 with glioma.

The chain has TRBV10-1 and TRBJ1-1; D is possibly TRBD1 (5 bases). The CDR3 spans 13 residues. CDR1 and CDR2 (germline): WNHNN, SYGVQD (reference sequence). The germline V and J ends were trimmed by 9 bases and 5 bases, with 16 bases remaining between them. The CDR3 here is CASLWAGGTEAFF. The CDR3 DNA reads as TGCGCCAGTCTTTGGGCCGGGGGGACTGAAGCTTTCTTT.

The V call is TRBV9, the J call TRBJ2-5, with a tentative D call TRBD1 (6 bases). Germline loops: CDR1 SGDLS, CDR2 YYNGEE. Deletions cut 4 bases from V and 5 bases from J, with 18 bases between. The CDR3 loop spans 15 amino acids. Here the CDR3 reads CASSSTRSGDETQYF. As DNA, the CDR3 is TGTGCCAGCAGCTCCACCCGATCAGGGGACGAGACCCAGTACTTC.

The chain uses TRBV6-5 and TRBJ2-1, with 7 bases fitting TRBD1. Germline V lookup: CDR1 MNHEY, CDR2 SVGAGI. Trimming removed 5 bases from V and 5 bases from J; junction bases left unmatched: 9. The CDR3 consists of 15 residues. The CDR3 nucleotides are TGTGCCAGCAGTCGAAGGACAGGAATGAACAATGAGCAGTTCTTC. Its protein is CASSRRTGMNNEQFF.

The chain recombines TRBV9 with TRBJ1-3; 7 nucleotides agree with TRBD1. CDR3 size: 14 residues. Germline-derived CDR1 and CDR2 are SGDLS and YYNGEE. The V gene end was trimmed by 3 bases and the J gene end by 7 bases; junction bases not matched to a gene: 7. The CDR3 protein is CASSETGKGNTIYF. CDR3 bases: TGTGCCAGCAGCGAGACAGGGAAGGGGAACACCATATATTTT.

The rearrangement joins TRBV2 to TRBJ1-5; weak D call: TRBD1 (6 bases). The CDR3 sequence is 14 residues long. CDR1 and CDR2 (germline): SNHLY, FYNNEI. Trimming shortened V by 6 bases and J by 4 bases, and 13 bases separated the two germline ends. CDR3: CASSQTGRNQPQHF. CDR3 coding DNA: TGTGCCAGCAGCCAGACAGGAAGGAATCAGCCCCAGCATTTT.

The V call is TRBV27, the J call TRBJ2-1; tentatively, D is TRBD2 (5 bases). Trimming removed 4 bases at V and 14 bases at J, with 21 bases between. Looked up from germline, CDR1 is MNHEY and CDR2 is SMNVEV (reference sequence). This CDR3 has 14 residues. CDR3 loop: CASSSRRPSPRKFF. In nucleotides, the CDR3 is TGTGCCAGCAGTTCGCGGAGGCCCTCCCCTAGAAAGTTCTTC.

This clone has only one observation. The V and J genes are TRBV5-1 and TRBJ2-5; TRBD1 agrees at 7 bases. The J segment lost 5 bases and the V segment lost 3 bases, leaving 10 bases of the junction unmatched. Germline loops: CDR1 SGHRS, CDR2 YFSETQ. This CDR3 region has 15 residues. The CDR3 reads CASSSLEGAGETQYF. CDR3 in DNA: TGCGCCAGCAGCTCACTTGAGGGGGCCGGGGAGACCCAGTACTTC.

The rearrangement joins TRBV7-2 to TRBJ2-3; TRBD2 agrees at 12 bases. Germline trimming cut 4 bases from V and 8 bases from J; bases unmatched to any gene: 10. The CDR3 is made up of 16 amino acids. Germline CDR1 SGHTA, CDR2 FQGNSA. The CDR3 spells CASSSLAGGVFGTQYF. CDR3 nucleotides: TGTGCCAGCAGCTCTCTAGCGGGGGGGGTCTTCGGTACGCAGTATTTT.

The chain recombines TRBV5-4 with TRBJ2-3; 8 bases are a match to TRBD2. V lost 3 bases to trimming and J lost 3 bases; unmatched junction nucleotides: 3. This CDR3 contains 14 residues. Per germline, CDR1 SGHNT and CDR2 YYREEE (reference sequence). The CDR3 spells CASSSGGLTDTQYF. The CDR3 DNA is TGTGCCAGCAGCTCGGGAGGGCTAACAGATACGCAGTATTTT.

This clone was observed a few times. The chain recombines TRBV7-3 with TRBJ2-7, with D perhaps matching TRBD1 (5 bases). From germline, CDR1 is SGHTA and CDR2 FQGTGA. V dropped 2 bases and J dropped 6 bases, with 11 bases sitting between them. This CDR3 is built from 13 residues. The CDR3 bases are TGTGCCAGCAGCTTATGGCAGGGTGCCGAGCAGTACTTC. Its protein product is CASSLWQGAEQYF.

The V gene is TRBV5-1, the J gene TRBJ1-2; 8 bases map to TRBD1. There are 16 residues in the CDR3. Germline trimming cut 4 bases from V and 4 bases from J; bases unmatched to any gene: 12. Germline values: CDR1 SGHRS, CDR2 YFSETQ. In DNA, the CDR3 is TGCGCCAGCAGCCCGGGGGGACAGGAAGGAGGCTATGGCTACACCTTC. Translation: CASSPGGQEGGYGYTF.

The chain uses TRBV2 and TRBJ1-3; 7 nucleotides line up with TRBD1. The CDR3 length is 16 residues. V gave up 8 bases and J gave up 1 base; unmatched junction bases: 11. Germline loops: CDR1 SNHLY, CDR2 FYNNEI. The CDR3 coding sequence is TGTGCCAGCGCACGGGACAGAGGAGCTTCTGGAAACACCATATATTTT. Amino acid sequence: CASARDRGASGNTIYF.

This chain connects TRBV5-5 to TRBJ1-6, with 10 positions matching TRBD1. The CDR3 length is 14 residues. CDR1 and CDR2 (germline): SGHKS, YYEKEE (reference sequence). J gave up 8 bases and V 3 bases, and 2 bases lay outside the gene matches. The CDR3 is CASSSGTGDSPLHF. CDR3 nucleotides: TGTGCCAGCAGCTCCGGGACAGGGGATTCACCCCTCCACTTT.

CDR3 in DNA: TGTGCCAGCAGCCTGCGGGACGCGCCCTACGAGCAGTACTTC. Translating gives CASSLRDAPYEQYF. The chain recombines TRBV9 with TRBJ2-7, with D possibly being TRBD2 (6 bases). V was shortened by 4 bases and J by 2 bases, with 13 bases between the two germline ends. The CDR3 contains 14 residues. Germline lookup yields CDR1 SGDLS and CDR2 YYNGEE.

The rearrangement joins TRBV10-1 to TRBJ1-4; TRBD1 is a possible D gene (6 bases). V was trimmed by 2 bases and J by 4 bases, leaving 17 bases between them. The CDR3 runs to 17 residues. The V gene's germline CDR1 is WNHNN and CDR2 SYGVQD (reference sequence). The CDR3 coding sequence is TGCGCCAGCAGTGAGAAGCGACAGGTTCCCAATAATGAAAAACTGTTTTTT. Translation: CASSEKRQVPNNEKLFF.

The CDR3 DNA is TGTGCCAGCAGCCCGGAGACAGGCTTTAATGAAAAACTGTTTTTT. Its protein is CASSPETGFNEKLFF. The J gene is TRBJ1-4, the V gene TRBV7-9, with a weak D call TRBD1 (6 bases). V lost 5 bases and J 4 bases, leaving 14 bases between the germline ends. CDR3 length: 15 amino acids. Germline CDR1 and CDR2: SEHNR and FQNEAQ (reference sequence).

V is TRBV19 and J is TRBJ2-7, with a weak D call TRBD1 (6 bases). Per the germline V gene, CDR1 is LNHDA and CDR2 is SQIVND (reference sequence). The length of the CDR3 is 15 residues. V was pared by 11 bases and J by 6 bases, with 26 bases between. The CDR3 nucleotides read TGTGCCGCCAGTAGTGGGGGCAGGGGACCCGCCGAGCAGTACTTC. This sequence encodes CAASSGGRGPAEQYF.

The chain uses TRBV10-3 and TRBJ2-3, with TRBD1 identical over 9 bases. V was pared by 6 bases and J by 1 base, with 5 bases of the junction left unmatched. Germline V gene data show CDR1 as ENHRY and CDR2 as SYGVKD. The CDR3 has 15 residues. CDR3 bases: TGTGCCATCAGGGGGGACAGGGATGGCACAGATACGCAGTATTTT. This translates into CAIRGDRDGTDTQYF.